This TCR beta chain comes out of a study of radiation and T cells in renal cell carcinoma (dated by TCRdb to the early 2020s). As for the study more broadly: Samples came from a clinical trial, in which primary renal cell carcinomas received 15 Gy stereotactic body radiation therapy followed by nephrectomy 4 weeks later. In the roughly 49 samples combined, around 3.7 million unique CDR3 nucleotide sequences were found, encoding 2.5 million to 3 million unique CDR3 amino acid sequences. In total, 50 to 60 samples, comprising around 25 tumors and 27 peripheral blood samples, were subjected to TCR beta sequencing.

The research as a whole found: Because pretreatment tumor biopsies were not available, the study could not determine whether clonotypes were already present within the tumor at baseline. Changes in the blood repertoire were not tracked past 4 weeks after treatment. In blood, the top tumor clonotypes increased between baseline and 2 weeks post-radiation and then shrank by 4 weeks, which suggests that tumor-resident clones expanded only transiently. The single-armed trial design could not address effects of radiation dose or scheduling on the TCR repertoire.

What the time point label conveys for this sample: blood 2 weeks post-SBRT. This sample's treatment or condition label indicates: 15 Gy SBRT to primary tumor, nephrectomy 4 weeks later. To track tumor-enriched clonotypes, serial peripheral blood was sampled from radiation-treated patients at baseline and at 2 weeks and 4 weeks after SBRT. Renal cell carcinoma with clear cell pathology was present in all patients. Genomic DNA for TCR sequencing was prepared using the QIAamp DNA Blood Mini Kit (Qiagen). Only samples passing all quality control checks were included in the analyses. A remark on this clone: Its cognate antigen has yet to be identified. Within one base of it there is no much larger clone, and no base qualities were kept.

TCR beta libraries were generated from genomic DNA with the immunoSEQ kit, following the manufacturer's recommendations. To prepare the libraries, a first multiplex PCR with proprietary primers was run, followed by a second PCR that added unique barcodes, and a bead cleanup was done after each round. Each sample batch included a kit-provided positive control reaction and a negative control reaction. The final libraries were assessed on an Agilent 4200 TapeStation D1000 ScreenTape, pooled by volume, and quantified by qPCR. Sequencing was performed on an Illumina NextSeq500 with a MidOutput 150-cycle cartridge, and 156 Read1 and 15 Index1 cycles were run with kit custom primers. The pooled library was loaded at around 0.98 pM, with a 20% PhiX control spiked in. As for how the authors treated the data: Vendor-processed data were analyzed in R, with a clonotype defined as all T cells sharing the same CDR3 nucleotide sequence. For clone abundance analyses, frequencies were normalized to the 10,000 most abundant clones in each sample. Before analysis, public T cell clones were removed, and these numbered fewer than six per sample on average. Tumor-enriched clonotypes and baseline blood-enriched clonotypes were defined as those with an abundance difference of at least 32-fold between compartments. Clonotypes expanded or contracted between blood time points were identified with a beta-binomial differential abundance model. The Baroni-Urbani and Buser coefficient was used to measure tumor-blood repertoire similarity, and groups were compared with two-tailed Wilcoxon tests in R. The table comes from immuneACCESS by way of TCRdb, which keeps in-frame sequences with V and J called. Part of the clones is missing from these tables; in studies checked, under half for an unresolved V gene and the rest for unknown reasons. V, J and clone size derive from that table, while D and trimming were established from the DNA sequence. This sample lists tens of thousands of clones; roughly 78% were detected once. Together, the top ten hold around 30% of the sample.

V drops 6 bases and J drops 0 bases, leaving 12 bases in between. Inclusive of the bounding cysteine and phenylalanine, the CDR3 is 15 residues long. The only DNA kept is the CDR3, 45 bases in frame from the first base. The germline V gene sets CDR1 to MDHEN and CDR2 to SYDVKM. The sample was blood, taken from a patient whose treatment included radiotherapy and nephrectomy. The sequence joins TRBV28 to TRBJ1-5, with no confident D gene call. This sequence originates from a woman in her 70s with renal cell carcinoma. At the DNA level, the sequence is TGTGCCAGCAGACCTCAAGGGTATAGCAATCAGCCCCAGCATTTT. The translation is CASRPQGYSNQPQHF.